These T cell receptor beta chains were read from a single sample in a study of blood T cell repertoires in COVID-19. Sequencing was performed with immunoSEQ multiplex PCR; in TCRdb, only in-frame clones are kept and a portion is missing. Of some 130,000 clones listed, over 70% are singletons. The sequencing sample was made of peripheral blood. The origin of the receptors is a man aged 45 to 65 with active COVID-19. The CDR3 runs from the conserved cysteine through the conserved F or W. A D gene is named only where the DNA matches it firmly. Where a row states a size, it is once, few, many or the class of an expanded clone; other rows omit it.

clone_size: -
d_call: TRBD1
v_call: TRBV3-1/TRBV3-2
j_call: TRBJ1-6
cdr3_nt: TGTGCCAGCAGCCAAGGACAGGGACGGACACCCCTCCACTTT
cdr3_aa: CASSQGQGRTPLHF

clone_size: -
d_call: -
v_call: TRBV15
j_call: TRBJ1-1
cdr3_nt: TGTGCCACCAGCAGAGATTCGGGGGTGAACACTGAAGCTTTCTTT
cdr3_aa: CATSRDSGVNTEAFF

clone_size: -
d_call: TRBD1
v_call: TRBV2
j_call: TRBJ1-1
cdr3_nt: TGTGCCAGCAGTCTTGGAGGGACAGCGAACACTGAAGCTTTCTTT
cdr3_aa: CASSLGGTANTEAFF

clone_size: -
d_call: -
v_call: TRBV5-5
j_call: TRBJ1-5
cdr3_nt: TGTGCCAGCAGCAAAGGGGTGAATCAGCCCCAGCATTTT
cdr3_aa: CASSKGVNQPQHF

clone_size: -
d_call: TRBD1
v_call: TRBV10-3
j_call: TRBJ1-5
cdr3_nt: TGTGCCACGAGATCAGAACAGGGGTATCAGCCCCAGCATTTT
cdr3_aa: CATRSEQGYQPQHF

clone_size: -
d_call: TRBD2
v_call: TRBV19
j_call: TRBJ2-3
cdr3_nt: TGTGCCAGTAGAAGCGGGGGCAGCACAGATACGCAGTATTTT
cdr3_aa: CASRSGGSTDTQYF

clone_size: -
d_call: -
v_call: TRBV18
j_call: TRBJ1-3
cdr3_nt: TGTGCCAGCTCACCAGCCCTCCCGGGGACTGGAAACACCATATATTTT
cdr3_aa: CASSPALPGTGNTIYF

clone_size: -
d_call: TRBD1
v_call: TRBV10-3
j_call: TRBJ2-5
cdr3_nt: TGTGCCATCAGTGAGTCTGGGACAGGGGCCCACCCAGAGGGGGAGACCCAGTACTTC
cdr3_aa: CAISESGTGAHPEGETQYF

clone_size: -
d_call: -
v_call: TRBV29-1
j_call: TRBJ2-1
cdr3_nt: TGCAGCGTTGAAGATCCCATCCAGGGGCAGTTCTTC
cdr3_aa: CSVEDPIQGQFF

clone_size: -
d_call: -
v_call: TRBV3-1/TRBV3-2
j_call: TRBJ1-5
cdr3_nt: TGTGCCAGCAGCCAGAGCAGGGCTGGTCAGCCCCAGCATTTT
cdr3_aa: CASSQSRAGQPQHF

clone_size: -
d_call: -
v_call: TRBV5-8
j_call: TRBJ2-2
cdr3_nt: TGTGCCAGCACCGGGGGGCATGGGGCCACCGGGGAGCTGTTTTTT
cdr3_aa: CASTGGHGATGELFF

clone_size: -
d_call: TRBD1
v_call: TRBV5-1
j_call: TRBJ1-4
cdr3_nt: TGCGCCAGCAGCTTAATTGGTAGACAGGGAAACGAAAAACTGTTTTTT
cdr3_aa: CASSLIGRQGNEKLFF

clone_size: -
d_call: -
v_call: TRBV18
j_call: TRBJ2-7
cdr3_nt: TGTGCCAGCTCACCGGGACTTCAATACGAGCAGTACTTC
cdr3_aa: CASSPGLQYEQYF

clone_size: once
d_call: -
v_call: TRBV9
j_call: TRBJ2-3
cdr3_nt: TGTGCCAGCAGCGTAGCTCCCCCTCTAACGGGGTTCACAGATACGCAGTATTTT
cdr3_aa: CASSVAPPLTGFTDTQYF

clone_size: -
d_call: TRBD2
v_call: TRBV4-1
j_call: TRBJ2-3
cdr3_nt: TGCGCCAGCAGCCAAGTTCCTCAAAGCGGGGGGGGCACAGATACGCAGTATTTT
cdr3_aa: CASSQVPQSGGGTDTQYF

clone_size: -
d_call: TRBD1
v_call: TRBV6-5
j_call: TRBJ2-5
cdr3_nt: TGTGCCAGCAGAAGGACAGGGTCGGTCGAGACCCAGTACTTC
cdr3_aa: CASRRTGSVETQYF

clone_size: -
d_call: TRBD1
v_call: TRBV18
j_call: TRBJ1-2
cdr3_nt: TGTGCCAGCTCTCCCGGACAGGGTGTGGCAGCGGGAGGCTACACCTTC
cdr3_aa: CASSPGQGVAAGGYTF

clone_size: -
d_call: TRBD1
v_call: TRBV5-1
j_call: TRBJ1-4
cdr3_nt: TGCGCCAGCACCCCGAGTACAGGGGCGCACGAAAAACTGTTTTTT
cdr3_aa: CASTPSTGAHEKLFF

clone_size: -
d_call: TRBD1
v_call: TRBV6-4
j_call: TRBJ2-1
cdr3_nt: TGTGCCAGCAGTGATACCCCCGGGACAGGGATCCGAAATGAGCAGTTCTTC
cdr3_aa: CASSDTPGTGIRNEQFF

clone_size: -
d_call: TRBD1
v_call: TRBV3-1/TRBV3-2
j_call: TRBJ1-4
cdr3_nt: TGTGCCAGCAGCCAAGATATGGTACTCAGGGGGCGGGAAAAACTGTTTTTT
cdr3_aa: CASSQDMVLRGREKLFF

clone_size: -
d_call: -
v_call: TRBV9
j_call: TRBJ2-2
cdr3_nt: TGTGCCAGCAGCGGGGAGAGAACAGGGCCCGGGGAGCTGTTTTTT
cdr3_aa: CASSGERTGPGELFF

clone_size: -
d_call: -
v_call: TRBV5-1
j_call: TRBJ2-7
cdr3_nt: TGCGCCAGCAGCGCACAGGGTAGGGAAGGCTACGAGCAGTACTTC
cdr3_aa: CASSAQGREGYEQYF

clone_size: few
d_call: TRBD1
v_call: TRBV5-4
j_call: TRBJ2-7
cdr3_nt: TGTGCCAGCACCAGGGACAGGGGATACGAGCAGTACTTC
cdr3_aa: CASTRDRGYEQYF

clone_size: -
d_call: -
v_call: TRBV4-1
j_call: TRBJ2-7
cdr3_nt: TGCGCCAGCAGCAAACGGGACTCCGACTACGAGCAGTACTTC
cdr3_aa: CASSKRDSDYEQYF

clone_size: -
d_call: -
v_call: TRBV5-6
j_call: TRBJ1-1
cdr3_nt: TGTGCCAGCAGCTTGGTTAATGGCCCTGAAGCTTTCTTT
cdr3_aa: CASSLVNGPEAFF

clone_size: -
d_call: -
v_call: TRBV2
j_call: TRBJ2-5
cdr3_nt: TGTGCCAGCAGCCAGGTGGAGACCCAGTACTTC
cdr3_aa: CASSQVETQYF

clone_size: -
d_call: TRBD1
v_call: TRBV2
j_call: TRBJ1-5
cdr3_nt: TGTGCCAGCAACACCCGGGACAGGCTCAGCAATCAGCCCCAGCATTTT
cdr3_aa: CASNTRDRLSNQPQHF

clone_size: -
d_call: TRBD1
v_call: TRBV4-2
j_call: TRBJ2-5
cdr3_nt: TGTGCCAGCAGCCAAGATGGGGATCCAGGGGGCTTAGAGACCCAGTACTTC
cdr3_aa: CASSQDGDPGGLETQYF

clone_size: -
d_call: TRBD2
v_call: TRBV24-1
j_call: TRBJ2-3
cdr3_nt: TGTGCCACCAGTGATACGACTAGCGGGGGACCTAGCACAGATACGCAGTATTTT
cdr3_aa: CATSDTTSGGPSTDTQYF

clone_size: -
d_call: -
v_call: TRBV7-2
j_call: TRBJ2-3
cdr3_nt: TGTGCCAGCAGCTTAGGGCCGAGCACAGATACGCAGTATTTT
cdr3_aa: CASSLGPSTDTQYF

clone_size: -
d_call: TRBD2
v_call: TRBV7-6
j_call: TRBJ2-3
cdr3_nt: TGTGCCAGCAGCCCGGGGACTAGCGGGGGGGCCACAGATACGCAGTATTTT
cdr3_aa: CASSPGTSGGATDTQYF

clone_size: -
d_call: -
v_call: TRBV15
j_call: TRBJ2-3
cdr3_nt: TGTGCCACCAGCAGACCCCTCGCCGGAGGTACGCAGTATTTT
cdr3_aa: CATSRPLAGGTQYF

clone_size: -
d_call: TRBD2
v_call: TRBV7-9
j_call: TRBJ2-1
cdr3_nt: TGTGCCAGCAGCTTAACGGAAGCGGGGGATCAGTTCTTC
cdr3_aa: CASSLTEAGDQFF

clone_size: -
d_call: TRBD1
v_call: TRBV5-4
j_call: TRBJ2-3
cdr3_nt: TGTGCCAGCAGCGTGACGGACAGGGCTGATACGCAGTATTTT
cdr3_aa: CASSVTDRADTQYF

clone_size: -
d_call: -
v_call: TRBV18
j_call: TRBJ1-5
cdr3_nt: TGTGCCAGCTCACCAGTGGGCGGGACCAATCAGCCCCAGCATTTT
cdr3_aa: CASSPVGGTNQPQHF

clone_size: -
d_call: TRBD2
v_call: TRBV19
j_call: TRBJ2-3
cdr3_nt: TGTGCCAGTAGTTCCCCTTTAGCGGGGCCTTCGGTAGATACGCAGTATTTT
cdr3_aa: CASSSPLAGPSVDTQYF

clone_size: -
d_call: TRBD2
v_call: TRBV5-1
j_call: TRBJ2-5
cdr3_nt: TGCGCCAGCAGTAGGTCTAGCGGGGACCAAGAGACCCAGTACTTC
cdr3_aa: CASSRSSGDQETQYF

clone_size: -
d_call: -
v_call: TRBV19
j_call: TRBJ1-3
cdr3_nt: TGTGCCAGTAGTAGTGGCAGGACTGGAAACACCATATATTTT
cdr3_aa: CASSSGRTGNTIYF

clone_size: once
d_call: -
v_call: TRBV5-4
j_call: TRBJ2-4
cdr3_nt: TGTGCCAGCAGCCGCGGGGACATTCAGTACTTC
cdr3_aa: CASSRGDIQYF

clone_size: once
d_call: -
v_call: TRBV11-2
j_call: TRBJ1-1
cdr3_nt: TGTGCCAGCAGCGCCCAGGGAGGCACTGAAGCTTTCTTT
cdr3_aa: CASSAQGGTEAFF

clone_size: -
d_call: TRBD2
v_call: TRBV18
j_call: TRBJ2-2
cdr3_nt: TGTGCCAGCTCTCCGAACGGGGGGTCTAACACCGGGGAGCTGTTTTTT
cdr3_aa: CASSPNGGSNTGELFF

clone_size: -
d_call: -
v_call: TRBV5-1
j_call: TRBJ2-5
cdr3_nt: TGCGCCAGCAGCTTGGTTGGTCGGGAGACCCAGTACTTC
cdr3_aa: CASSLVGRETQYF

clone_size: -
d_call: TRBD1
v_call: TRBV7-9
j_call: TRBJ1-5
cdr3_nt: TGTGCCAGCAGACAGGGGGCCGATCAGCCCCAGCATTTT
cdr3_aa: CASRQGADQPQHF

clone_size: -
d_call: -
v_call: TRBV7-9
j_call: TRBJ1-2
cdr3_nt: TGTGCCATCCTGGGGAGGGAGGCTGGCTACACCTTC
cdr3_aa: CAILGREAGYTF

clone_size: -
d_call: -
v_call: TRBV5-4
j_call: TRBJ1-2
cdr3_nt: TGTGCCAGCAGCTTGGGGGGGGATGGCTACACCTTC
cdr3_aa: CASSLGGDGYTF

clone_size: -
d_call: -
v_call: TRBV7-2
j_call: TRBJ2-7
cdr3_nt: TGTGCCAGCAGCTTACAATGGCTTTCCTACGAGCAGTACTTC
cdr3_aa: CASSLQWLSYEQYF

clone_size: once
d_call: TRBD1
v_call: TRBV2
j_call: TRBJ1-2
cdr3_nt: TGTGCCAGCAAGGGGGCGTATGATGGCTACACCTTC
cdr3_aa: CASKGAYDGYTF

clone_size: few
d_call: -
v_call: TRBV7-2
j_call: TRBJ1-1
cdr3_nt: TGTGCCAGCAGCTTAGGGGGCGGAAGTGAAGCTTTCTTT
cdr3_aa: CASSLGGGSEAFF

clone_size: -
d_call: -
v_call: TRBV7-2
j_call: TRBJ1-5
cdr3_nt: TGTGCCAGCAGCTTAAGGGAGAGCGGTCAGCCCCAGCATTTT
cdr3_aa: CASSLRESGQPQHF

clone_size: -
d_call: -
v_call: TRBV9
j_call: TRBJ1-1
cdr3_nt: TGTGCCAGCAGCGTAGACCCCCAGGGAGGTACTGAAGCTTTCTTT
cdr3_aa: CASSVDPQGGTEAFF

clone_size: -
d_call: -
v_call: TRBV7-3
j_call: TRBJ2-6
cdr3_nt: TGTGCCAGCAGCCCCGGGACATATGAAATCTCTGGGGCCAACGTCCTGACTTTC
cdr3_aa: CASSPGTYEISGANVLTF

clone_size: -
d_call: -
v_call: TRBV25-1
j_call: TRBJ2-1
cdr3_nt: TGTGCCAGCAGTGGTGTTGGGGGCGGGTCCTACAATGAGCAGTTCTTC
cdr3_aa: CASSGVGGGSYNEQFF

clone_size: once
d_call: -
v_call: TRBV29-1
j_call: TRBJ1-1
cdr3_nt: TGCAGCGTGGCTGAGGTCGGTGGGAACACTGAAGCTTTCTTT
cdr3_aa: CSVAEVGGNTEAFF

clone_size: -
d_call: -
v_call: TRBV1
j_call: TRBJ2-7
cdr3_nt: TGCACCAGCAGCCAAGGCTTGAGGGGGCTGGGCGAGCAGTACTTC
cdr3_aa: CTSSQGLRGLGEQYF

clone_size: -
d_call: -
v_call: TRBV6-5
j_call: TRBJ2-1
cdr3_nt: TGTGCCAGCAGCCGTAGACTAGGCATTAATGAGCAGTTCTTC
cdr3_aa: CASSRRLGINEQFF

clone_size: once
d_call: TRBD1
v_call: TRBV12-3/TRBV12-4
j_call: TRBJ2-5
cdr3_nt: TGTGCCAGCAGTCTGCGACAGGGCCAGACCCAGTACTTC
cdr3_aa: CASSLRQGQTQYF

clone_size: few
d_call: -
v_call: TRBV7-2
j_call: TRBJ1-6
cdr3_nt: TGTGCCAGCAGCTTTGGGCCCCAGTCACCCCTCCACTTT
cdr3_aa: CASSFGPQSPLHF

clone_size: -
d_call: -
v_call: TRBV15
j_call: TRBJ1-6
cdr3_nt: TGTGCCACCAGCAGAGGCCAGGCCTCACCCCTCCACTTT
cdr3_aa: CATSRGQASPLHF

clone_size: once
d_call: -
v_call: TRBV5-6
j_call: TRBJ1-1
cdr3_nt: TGTGCCAGCAGCCGATCAGTGCAGACAGAAGCTTTCTTT
cdr3_aa: CASSRSVQTEAFF